This TCR beta chain is drawn from a study of tumor-infiltrating lymphocytes in oesophageal squamous cell carcinoma. This CDR3 comprises 15 residues. Germline-derived CDR1 and CDR2 are SGHTA and FQGTGA. V was shortened by 10 bases and J by 0 bases, with 17 bases between the two germline ends. TCRdb called the PCR reads again in MiXCR, with one record for every CDR3 protein. The sample comprises roughly 21,000 distinct CDR3 sequences, around two fifths of which are singletons, and over 35% rests with the top ten. The sample consisted of esophageal tumor tissue. The rearrangement uses TRBV7-3 and TRBJ2-3; D may correspond to TRBD1 or TRBD2 (5 bases each). This TCR derives from a male donor with esophageal squamous cell carcinoma. CDR3 sequence (DNA): TGTGCCATCCCCCTGAGGGGACCAAGCACAGATACGCAGTATTTT. Its protein is CAIPLRGPSTDTQYF.